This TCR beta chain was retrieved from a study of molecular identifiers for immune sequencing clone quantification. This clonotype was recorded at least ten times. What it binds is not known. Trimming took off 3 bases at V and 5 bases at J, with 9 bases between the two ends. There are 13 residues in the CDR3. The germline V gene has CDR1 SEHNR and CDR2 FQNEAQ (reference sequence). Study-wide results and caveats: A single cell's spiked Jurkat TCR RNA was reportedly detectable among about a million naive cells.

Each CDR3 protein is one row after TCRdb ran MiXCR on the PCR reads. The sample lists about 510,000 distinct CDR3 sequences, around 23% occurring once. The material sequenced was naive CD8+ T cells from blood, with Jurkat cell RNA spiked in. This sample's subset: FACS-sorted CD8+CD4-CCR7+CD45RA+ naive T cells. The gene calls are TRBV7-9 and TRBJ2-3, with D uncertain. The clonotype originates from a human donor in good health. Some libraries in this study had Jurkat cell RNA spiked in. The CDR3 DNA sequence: TGTGCCAGCAGCTTCGAAGCAGTAGATACGCAGTATTTT. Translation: CASSFEAVDTQYF. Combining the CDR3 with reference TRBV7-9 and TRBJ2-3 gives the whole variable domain DTGVSQNPRHKITKRGQNVTFRCDPISEHNRLYWYRQTLGQGPEFLTYFQNEAQLEKSRLLSDRFSAERPKGSFSTLEIQRTEQGDSAMYLCASSFEAVDTQYFGPGTRLTVL.